These T cell receptor beta chains were read from a single sample in a study of blood T cell repertoires in COVID-19. Repertoires were generated with immunoSEQ multiplex PCR, while TCRdb's copy carries only in-frame clones and drops some. The sample holds more than 250,000 clones; 90% are singletons and the top ten take roughly 1.6%. The sequenced material came from PBMCs or T cells enriched from blood (not recorded which). The receptors here all came from a woman between 18 and 29 years old with acute COVID-19. The CDR3 runs from the conserved cysteine through the conserved F or W. A D gene is named only where the DNA matches it firmly. Size is stated for part of the rows, as once, few or many counts, or as a class when the clone is expanded.

size,V,J,D,CDR3,DNA
.,TRBV7-9,TRBJ2-1,.,CASRLGLPSSNEQFF,TGTGCCAGCAGGCTTGGGCTCCCTAGCTCCAATGAGCAGTTCTTC
.,TRBV10-3,TRBJ1-2,TRBD1,CAIRGGSVYGYTF,TGTGCCATCAGAGGGGGCTCCGTATATGGCTACACCTTC
.,TRBV5-8,TRBJ1-2,TRBD1,CASSPYRGRGYTF,TGTGCCAGCAGCCCCTACAGGGGCCGGGGCTACACCTTC
.,TRBV15,TRBJ1-1,TRBD1,CATSRDRGGAGTEAFF,TGTGCCACCAGCAGAGACCGAGGGGGCGCAGGGACTGAAGCTTTCTTT
.,TRBV9,TRBJ2-7,TRBD2,CASSVGGSRYEQYF,TGTGCCAGCAGCGTGGGCGGGAGCCGCTACGAGCAGTACTTC
.,TRBV19,TRBJ1-5,.,CATQDYSNQPQHF,TGTGCCACTCAGGATTATAGCAATCAGCCCCAGCATTTT
.,TRBV18,TRBJ2-7,.,CASSSRDGTYEQYF,TGTGCCAGCTCATCCCGGGACGGGACTTACGAGCAGTACTTC
.,TRBV11-2,TRBJ2-4,TRBD2,CASRGSGTSLHPYIQYF,TGTGCCAGCAGGGGGAGTGGGACTAGCCTCCACCCGTACATTCAGTACTTC
.,TRBV30,TRBJ1-1,TRBD1,CAWRNTGGRIEAFF,TGTGCCTGGAGGAATACAGGGGGGCGAATTGAAGCTTTCTTT
.,TRBV6-5,TRBJ1-6,.,CASSYLDYNSPLHF,TGTGCCAGCAGTTACCTAGACTATAATTCACCCCTCCACTTT
.,TRBV5-8,TRBJ2-5,.,CASSLVGWEQETQYF,TGTGCCAGCAGCTTGGTAGGGTGGGAGCAAGAGACCCAGTACTTC
.,TRBV28,TRBJ2-1,TRBD2,CASSFLVGGNEQFF,TGTGCCAGCAGTTTTCTCGTGGGAGGGAATGAGCAGTTCTTC
once,TRBV10-3,TRBJ2-7,.,CAISESLGAKDNINEQYF,TGTGCCATCAGTGAGTCGCTTGGGGCTAAGGACAACATTAACGAGCAGTACTTC
once,TRBV5-1,TRBJ2-5,TRBD2,CASSLAGGRVETQYF,TGCGCCAGCAGCTTGGCTGGTGGGAGGGTAGAGACCCAGTACTTC
once,TRBV24-1,TRBJ2-1,.,CATSGRLGRNEQFF,TGTGCCACCAGTGGTAGACTAGGCCGCAATGAGCAGTTCTTC
.,TRBV4-2,TRBJ1-2,TRBD1,CASSQGDRDNGYTF,TGTGCCAGCAGCCAAGGGGACAGGGACAACGGCTACACCTTC
.,TRBV5-5,TRBJ2-5,TRBD2,CASSPGLAAQETQYF,TGTGCCAGCAGTCCTGGACTAGCGGCACAAGAGACCCAGTACTTC
.,TRBV19,TRBJ1-2,TRBD1,CASSTRQGYYGYTF,TGTGCCAGTAGTACAAGACAGGGATACTATGGCTACACCTTC
.,TRBV3-1/TRBV3-2,TRBJ2-5,.,CASSHGILGTQYF,TGTGCCAGCAGCCACGGGATACTTGGGACCCAGTACTTC
.,TRBV6-4,TRBJ2-1,TRBD2,CASSAGLAGGNEQFF,TGTGCCAGCAGTGCTGGACTAGCGGGAGGCAATGAGCAGTTCTTC
.,TRBV30,TRBJ2-7,TRBD2,CAWSVPTGGVYEQYF,TGTGCCTGGAGTGTACCGACGGGAGGAGTGTACGAGCAGTACTTC
once,TRBV28,TRBJ1-2,.,CASSLQQGSYGYTF,TGTGCCAGCAGTTTACAGCAGGGTAGCTATGGCTACACCTTC
.,TRBV4-1,TRBJ1-6,.,CASSQAGGGSSPLHF,TGCGCCAGCAGCCAAGCGGGAGGGGGTTCTTCACCCCTCCACTTT
.,TRBV4-1,TRBJ1-1,.,CASSQLPTGVNTEAFF,TGCGCCAGCAGCCAACTACCCACGGGGGTGAACACTGAAGCTTTCTTT
.,TRBV7-2,TRBJ1-2,TRBD1,CASSLTRGQGGYTF,TGTGCCAGCAGCTTAACCCGCGGACAGGGCGGCTACACCTTC
.,TRBV30,TRBJ1-4,TRBD1,CAWRRNRGRGEKLFF,TGTGCCTGGAGAAGGAACAGGGGTAGGGGTGAAAAACTGTTTTTT
.,TRBV19,TRBJ2-1,.,CASSETALDEQFF,TGTGCCAGTAGTGAGACAGCCTTGGATGAGCAGTTCTTC
.,TRBV28,TRBJ1-5,TRBD1,CASRRTGAGNQPQHF,TGTGCCAGCAGACGGACAGGGGCTGGCAATCAGCCCCAGCATTTT
.,TRBV28,TRBJ1-5,.,CASRIQGEGNQPQHF,TGTGCCAGCAGGATACAGGGTGAAGGCAATCAGCCCCAGCATTTT
.,TRBV23-1,TRBJ2-7,TRBD2,CASSQSSSSGKQYEQYF,TGCGCCAGCAGTCAATCCAGCTCTAGCGGGAAACAATACGAGCAGTACTTC
few,TRBV18,TRBJ2-1,TRBD1,CASSTGTGPVNEQFF,TGTGCCAGCTCGACCGGGACAGGTCCTGTCAATGAGCAGTTCTTC
.,TRBV5-5,TRBJ2-6,TRBD1,CASSLGTGSSGANVLTF,TGTGCCAGCAGCTTAGGGACAGGGAGTTCTGGGGCCAACGTCCTGACTTTC
.,TRBV7-9,TRBJ1-4,TRBD1,CASSSMAGQEKLFF,TGTGCCAGCAGCTCGATGGCGGGACAGGAAAAACTGTTTTTT
.,TRBV12-3/TRBV12-4,TRBJ2-7,.,CASSTENNYEQYF,TGTGCCAGCAGTACAGAGAACAATTACGAGCAGTACTTC
.,TRBV27,TRBJ1-6,TRBD1,CASGEGGGSPLHF,TGTGCCAGCGGGGAAGGGGGCGGTTCACCCCTCCACTTT
.,TRBV4-1,TRBJ2-2,TRBD1,CASSPEGQTNTGELFF,TGCGCCAGCAGCCCCGAGGGACAGACAAACACCGGGGAGCTGTTTTTT
once,TRBV3-1/TRBV3-2,TRBJ2-5,.,CASSLPGTVEETQYF,TGTGCCAGCAGCCTCCCCGGGACTGTTGAAGAGACCCAGTACTTC
.,TRBV2,TRBJ1-1,.,CATLSGAWNTEAFF,TGTGCCACCCTGTCTGGGGCGTGGAACACTGAAGCTTTCTTT
.,TRBV7-9,TRBJ1-1,.,CASSLRQDTEAFF,TGTGCCAGCAGTCTTAGACAGGACACTGAAGCTTTCTTT
.,TRBV3-1/TRBV3-2,TRBJ2-3,TRBD2,CASSQAGLAGAGTDTQYF,TGTGCCAGCAGCCAAGCTGGTCTAGCGGGAGCAGGCACAGATACGCAGTATTTT
.,TRBV28,TRBJ1-5,.,CASSLSWVGANQPQHF,TGTGCCAGCAGTTTGAGCTGGGTAGGGGCCAATCAGCCCCAGCATTTT
.,TRBV5-1,TRBJ1-2,TRBD1,CASSSQDRVHGYTF,TGCGCCAGCAGCTCTCAGGACAGGGTGCATGGCTACACCTTC
.,TRBV5-8,TRBJ2-2,.,CASSLLGRINTGELFF,TGTGCCAGCAGCTTATTGGGCAGAATTAACACCGGGGAGCTGTTTTTT
.,TRBV9,TRBJ2-5,.,CASSVGTTLSETQYF,TGTGCCAGCAGCGTAGGGACTACCTTATCAGAGACCCAGTACTTC
.,TRBV5-1,TRBJ2-1,.,CASSSDSYNEQFF,TGCGCCAGCAGCTCAGACAGCTACAATGAGCAGTTCTTC
.,TRBV28,TRBJ2-7,TRBD2,CASLRVASGVYEQYF,TGTGCCAGCCTTCGAGTTGCTAGCGGGGTGTACGAGCAGTACTTC